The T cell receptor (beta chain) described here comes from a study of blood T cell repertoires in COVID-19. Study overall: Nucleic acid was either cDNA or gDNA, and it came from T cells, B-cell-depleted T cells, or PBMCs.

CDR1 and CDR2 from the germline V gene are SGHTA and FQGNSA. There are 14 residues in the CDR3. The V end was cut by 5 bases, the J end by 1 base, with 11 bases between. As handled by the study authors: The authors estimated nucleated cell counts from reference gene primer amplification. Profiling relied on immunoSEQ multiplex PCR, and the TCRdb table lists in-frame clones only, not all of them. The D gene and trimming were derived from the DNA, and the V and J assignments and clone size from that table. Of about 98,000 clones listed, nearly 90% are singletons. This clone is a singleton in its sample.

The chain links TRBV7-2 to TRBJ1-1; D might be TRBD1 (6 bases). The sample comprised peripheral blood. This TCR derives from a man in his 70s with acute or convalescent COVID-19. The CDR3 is CASSAHRENTEAFF. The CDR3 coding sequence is TGTGCCAGCAGCGCGCACAGGGAGAACACTGAAGCTTTCTTT.